In its sample, the clone carrying this TCR beta chain was seen many times. Its specificity is not known. The germline V gene has CDR1 SGHRS and CDR2 YFSETQ. CDR3 size: 15 residues. V was pared by 0 bases and J by 4 bases, with 6 bases of the junction left unmatched. This record comes from a study of breast tumors, draining lymph nodes, adjacent tissues. Study observations and caveats: The lymph node origin of tumor T cells was framed as consistent with a hypothesis, not demonstrated. Tumor and nontumor repertoires were significantly more similar in luminal-like than in basal-like breast cancer. Most tumor T cells seemingly derive from lymph node, then expand in tumor.

TCRdb passed the multiplex PCR reads through MiXCR, listing each CDR3 protein once. The sample lists some 170,000 distinct CDR3 sequences, about 34% seen once, with more than 3.5% in the top ten. Axillary draining lymph nodes of breast cancer patients supplied the node samples. Sequenced sample: axillary lymph node tissue. This chain joins TRBV5-1 and TRBJ2-7; 8 positions match TRBD2. The sequence was collected from a female donor with breast cancer. Some clones in this sample may be carry-over from other donors' samples. The CDR3 loop is CASSLGTSLTYEQYF. The CDR3 DNA follows: TGCGCCAGCAGCTTGGGGACTAGCCTAACTTACGAGCAGTACTTC.